This entry lists 20 T cell receptor beta chains sequenced from one sample in a study of Ad26.COV2.S vaccination and SARS-CoV-2 variants. The assay was immunoSEQ multiplex PCR, and TCRdb's table has in-frame clones only and misses some. The data contain hundreds of thousands of clones, 80% to 90% of them singletons. Treatment denoted: some 20 received Ad26.COV2.S at low or high dose, single or two shots; about 5 received placebo; per-sample allocation not given. It was on day 63 after the first vaccine or placebo injection that samples were taken. Material: peripheral blood, obtained in a trial of Ad26.COV2.S vaccine versus placebo. Receptor source: a person between 18 and 60 years old who received the Ad26.COV2.S COVID-19 vaccine or a placebo.

V usage is TRBV5-1 and J usage is TRBJ1-4; D not certain. The germline V gene has CDR1 SGHRS and CDR2 YFSETQ. This CDR3 spans 12 amino acids. The ends were cut back, 2 bases at V and 1 base at J, with 0 bases in the middle. The CDR3 loop reads CASSLTNEKLFF. The CDR3 bases are TGCGCCAGCAGCTTAACTAATGAAAAACTGTTTTTT.

The V and J genes are TRBV5-4 and TRBJ1-2, with 7 bases identical to TRBD1. In germline, CDR1 is SGHNT, CDR2 YYREEE (reference sequence). This CDR3 is 15 amino acids long. J was trimmed by 3 bases and V by 3 bases; bases with no gene match: 8. Written as DNA, the CDR3 is TGTGCCAGCAGCTCACAGGGGAGTCAGTACTATGGCTACACCTTC. Translation gives CASSSQGSQYYGYTF.

This chain joins TRBV28 and TRBJ2-1; TRBD2 aligns across 8 bases. The CDR3 length is 14 residues. With 10 bases clipped from V and 4 bases from J, the junction kept 9 bases outside the gene matches. The germline V gene has CDR1 MDHEN and CDR2 SYDVKM. CDR3 coding DNA: TGTGCCATCGGCCGGGGGGGGCGATACAATGAGCAGTTCTTC. Its translation: CAIGRGGRYNEQFF.

The rearrangement uses TRBV7-2 and TRBJ2-6, with D tentatively TRBD1 (5 bases). CDR3 size: 16 residues. V lost 4 bases and J 0 bases, leaving 10 bases between the germline ends. CDR1 and CDR2 from the germline V gene are SGHTA and FQGNSA. The DNA of the CDR3 is TGTGCCAGCAGCTCCGACAGTACCTCTGGGGCCAACGTCCTGACTTTC. Protein: CASSSDSTSGANVLTF.

This chain joins TRBV11-3 and TRBJ2-1, with unresolved D. V lost 0 bases to trimming and J lost 8 bases, with 8 bases between them. This CDR3 spans 13 amino acids. Germline V gene data show CDR1 as SGHNT and CDR2 as YENEEA. CDR3 nucleotide sequence: TGTGCCAGCAGCTTAGAAAACATCCATGAGCAGTTCTTC. Translating it yields CASSLENIHEQFF.

CDR3 bases: TGTGCCACCGCATGGGAAAGCTCCTACGAGCAGTACGTC. Translated, it gives CATAWESSYEQYV. The genes are TRBV2 and TRBJ2-7; D is unresolved. Per the germline V gene, CDR1 is SNHLY and CDR2 is FYNNEI. Trimming pared 10 bases from V and 0 bases from J, leaving 13 bases between. CDR3 length: 13 amino acids.

The gene calls are TRBV6-2 or TRBV6-3 and TRBJ1-1; 10 nucleotides line up with TRBD1. Germline V gives CDR1 MNHEY, CDR2 SVGEGT. The CDR3 extends over 16 amino acids. The J segment lost 0 bases and the V segment lost 3 bases, leaving 4 bases of the junction unmatched. The CDR3: CASSYWTGGMNTEAFF. As DNA, the CDR3 is TGTGCCAGCAGTTATTGGACAGGGGGAATGAACACTGAAGCTTTCTTT.

This clone was seen a single time. The chain links TRBV6-5 to TRBJ1-2; D unresolved. Germline V lookup: CDR1 MNHEY, CDR2 SVGAGI. This CDR3 comprises 12 residues. Trimming shortened V by 6 bases and J by 8 bases, and 13 bases separated the two germline ends. This chain's CDR3 is CASRRSGYGYTF. CDR3 bases: TGTGCCAGCAGGAGATCGGGGTACGGCTACACCTTC.

This rearrangement joins TRBV28 to TRBJ1-5, with D uncertain. The CDR3 extends over 13 amino acids. Trimming took 5 bases from V and 5 from J, leaving 10 bases between them. Germline V gene sequence: CDR1 MDHEN, CDR2 SYDVKM. This CDR3 reads CASSDAGDQPQHF. In DNA form, the CDR3 reads TGTGCCAGCAGTGACGCGGGTGATCAGCCCCAGCATTTT.

V and J are TRBV2 and TRBJ1-2; D unresolved. Trimming left V 4 bases short and J 3 bases short, with 9 bases between. CDR1 and CDR2 from the germline V gene are SNHLY and FYNNEI. The CDR3 extends over 13 amino acids. In DNA form, the CDR3 reads TGTGCCAGCAGTGTCGAAGGACACTATGGCTACACCTTC. Translated, it gives CASSVEGHYGYTF.

This clone was found a few times. This CDR3 is CASSFWSGDTGELFF. The CDR3, as DNA: TGTGCCAGCAGCTTTTGGTCAGGAGACACCGGGGAGCTGTTTTTT. The gene calls are TRBV7-9 and TRBJ2-2; D not certain. V was clipped by 3 bases and J by 3 bases, with 11 bases between them. Germline V gene lookup returns CDR1 SEHNR and CDR2 FQNEAQ (reference sequence). The CDR3 totals 15 residues.

The rearrangement joins TRBV24-1 to TRBJ2-5; TRBD1 matches at 7 bases. V dropped 1 base and J dropped 2; count of bases not matched to a gene: 3. In germline, CDR1 is KGHDR, CDR2 SFDVKD. The CDR3 consists of 15 residues. The CDR3 DNA reads as TGTGCCACCAGTGATTTTAGACAGGGTCAAGAGACCCAGTACTTC. Protein sequence: CATSDFRQGQETQYF.

The chain links TRBV13 to TRBJ2-3; 16 bases line up with TRBD2. CDR1 is PRHDT and CDR2 is FYEKMQ in the germline V gene (reference sequence). Losses at the gene ends were 4 bases for V and 0 bases for J; bases not matched to a gene: 10. The CDR3 consists of 20 residues. CDR3 nucleotide sequence: TGTGCCAGCAGCTCCGGGACTAGCGGGAGGGTTTGGACTAGCACAGATACGCAGTATTTT. The encoded protein is CASSSGTSGRVWTSTDTQYF.

The rearrangement uses TRBV27 and TRBJ2-7, with 7 bases that match TRBD2. This CDR3 has 15 residues. V was pared by 5 bases and J by 2 bases, with 9 bases of the junction left unmatched. CDR1 is MNHEY and CDR2 is SMNVEV in the germline V gene (reference sequence). Written as DNA, the CDR3 is TGTGCCAGCAGTATAGCGGGCACTCTAACCTACGAGCAGTACTTC. Its translation: CASSIAGTLTYEQYF.

V is TRBV7-9 and J is TRBJ2-2; D call uncertain. Trimming cost V 1 base and J 4 bases, with 10 bases left between them. CDR3 length equals 15 residues. Looked up from germline, CDR1 is SEHNR and CDR2 is FQNEAQ (reference sequence). CDR3 loop: CASSLVPVVTGELFF. CDR3 coding DNA: TGTGCCAGCAGCTTAGTGCCCGTGGTCACCGGGGAGCTGTTTTTT.

The rearrangement links TRBV15 to TRBJ2-1; possibly TRBD2 for D (5 bases). The CDR3 runs 14 residues. Trimming removed 9 bases from V and 10 bases from J, with 22 bases in between. Germline V CDR1 and CDR2: LNHNV, YYDKDF (reference sequence). CDR3 DNA: TGTGCCACAGGATGGATTTTCCTCCCGGGAGAGCAGTTCTTC. The encoded protein is CATGWIFLPGEQFF.

This clone was picked up one time. The V call is TRBV4-3, the J call TRBJ2-1; weak D call: TRBD2 (5 bases). V gave up 4 bases and J gave up 1 base, with 14 bases separating them. Per germline, CDR1 LGHNA and CDR2 YSLEER. The CDR3 consists of 16 residues. Here the CDR3 DNA reads TGCGCCAGCAGCCCCCGGGGAGAAAAATCCTACAATGAGCAGTTCTTC. Translating gives CASSPRGEKSYNEQFF.

The rearrangement links TRBV4-1 to TRBJ1-2, with D perhaps TRBD1 (5 bases). CDR3 size: 13 residues. Trimming shortened V by 4 bases and J by 5 bases, and 11 bases separated the two germline ends. The germline gives CDR1 MGHRA, CDR2 YSYEKL. CDR3 protein: CASSPGRGYGYTF. The DNA for the CDR3 is TGCGCCAGCAGCCCAGGGCGGGGTTATGGCTACACCTTC.

There are a few counts of this clone. The J gene is TRBJ1-5, the V gene TRBV4-1; D remains ambiguous. CDR1 is MGHRA and CDR2 is YSYEKL in the germline V gene. The CDR3 is 14 amino acids. Trimming cost V 5 bases and J 5 bases, with 13 bases left between them. The CDR3 sequence: CASSVVVVDQPQHF. The CDR3 bases are TGCGCCAGCAGCGTCGTCGTTGTCGATCAGCCCCAGCATTTT.

The chain carries TRBV7-2 and TRBJ2-7; 11 nucleotides match TRBD2. Germline V gene data show CDR1 as SGHTA and CDR2 as FQGNSA. Unmatched junction bases numbered 12, after V lost 6 bases and J lost 2 bases. The CDR3 is 17 residues long. CDR3 DNA: TGTGCCAGCAGGGGACTAGCGGTATCTTATTTTCCCTACGAGCAGTACGTC. Translated, it gives CASRGLAVSYFPYEQYV.